Following are 31 T cell receptor beta chains from one sample sequenced in a study of T cells in Graves' hyperthyroidism and ophthalmopathy. Amplified TCR beta CDR3 regions derived from RNA transcripts. Initially, a first-round RT-PCR of the TCR CDR3 employed the HTBI primer set. TCRdb independently ran MiXCR on the multiplex PCR reads; one entry per CDR3 protein. The sample has around 570,000 distinct CDR3 sequences, 20% seen once; the top ten hold 47%. The material sequenced was blood. Every receptor here comes from a middle-aged man with Graves' ophthalmopathy.

As DNA, the CDR3 is TGTGCCAGCAGTTCCCGCGGGATCACCGGGGAGCTGTTTTTT. It yields the protein CASSSRGITGELFF. This chain uses TRBV7-9 with TRBJ2-2; TRBD2 might be the D (6 bases). Germline V lookup: CDR1 SEHNR, CDR2 FQNEAQ (reference sequence). Trimming left V 6 bases short and J 4 bases short, with 12 bases between. This CDR3 has 14 amino acids.

The chain is built from TRBV19 and TRBJ2-1; no clear D gene. The CDR3 spans 15 residues. The ends were cut back, 3 bases at V and 0 bases at J, with 9 bases in the middle. Germline loops: CDR1 LNHDA, CDR2 SQIVND (reference sequence). CDR3 bases: TGTGCCAGTAGTATTCTCGAGAGCTCCTACAATGAGCAGTTCTTC. Protein: CASSILESSYNEQFF.

This clonotype showed up many times. The V gene is TRBV30, the J gene TRBJ2-1, with 8 nucleotides matching TRBD2. V was clipped by 5 bases and J by 8 bases; unmatched bases: 11. The length of the CDR3 is 14 residues. CDR1 is GTSNPN and CDR2 is SVGIG in the germline V gene (reference sequence). Here the CDR3 DNA reads TGTGCCTGGTCGCGGGGGGTCGACGCCCATGAGCAGTTCTTC. This sequence encodes CAWSRGVDAHEQFF. Full variable domain (outside the CDR3, taken from reference TRBV30 and TRBJ2-1): SQTIHQWPATLVQPVGSPLSLECTVEGTSNPNLYWYRQAAGRGLQLLFYSVGIGQISSEVPQNLSASRPQDRQFILSSKKLLLSDSGFYLCAWSRGVDAHEQFFGPGTRLTVL.

This clonotype was detected once. Being one base from a much bigger clone, this may be a read error. The rearrangement joins TRBV11-3 to TRBJ1-6; weak D call: TRBD1 (6 bases). This CDR3 region has 15 residues. Per the germline V gene, CDR1 is SGHNT and CDR2 is YENEEA. The CDR3 sequence is CASHPSGGSNSPPHF. CDR3 nucleotides: TGTGCCAGCCACCCTTCGGGGGGCAGTAATTCACCCCCCCACTTT.

On this clonotype itself: A read error may be the cause here, since a much bigger clone is one base away. V is TRBV2 and J is TRBJ2-7; D uncertain. V was shortened by 6 bases and J by 5 bases, with 17 bases between the two germline ends. Germline CDR1 SNHLY, CDR2 FYNNEI. The CDR3 totals 14 residues. Here the CDR3 reads CASSYTGVAHEQYF. The DNA of the CDR3 is TGTGCCAGCAGCTACACTGGGGTCGCCCACGAGCAGTACTTC. Using reference TRBV2 and TRBJ2-7 for the parts outside the CDR3, the full variable domain is EPEVTQTPSHQVTQMGQEVILRCVPISNHLYFYWYRQILGQKVEFLVSFYNNEISEKSEIFDDQFSVERPDGSNFTLKIRSTKLEDSAMYFCASSYTGVAHEQYFGPGTRLTVT.

The CDR3 DNA is TGTGCCAGCAGCTCGGGAAGGGTAGGGGCCAACGTCCTGACTTTC. It yields the protein CASSSGRVGANVLTF. The gene calls are TRBV5-6 and TRBJ2-6; possible D gene TRBD2, 5 bases. Per germline, CDR1 SGHDT and CDR2 YYEEEE. The V end lost 3 bases, the J end lost 4 bases, and 11 bases lay between the germline ends. This CDR3 region has 15 residues.

This clonotype was picked up many times. The chain employs TRBV10-3 and TRBJ2-7, with 13 bases fitting TRBD2. This CDR3 is 15 amino acids long. The J segment lost 4 bases and the V segment lost 5 bases, leaving 5 bases of the junction unmatched. From germline, CDR1 is ENHRY and CDR2 SYGVKD. The CDR3 DNA reads TGTGCCATCAGTTCCGGGACTAGCGGGATATACGAGCAGTACTTC. This translates into CAISSGTSGIYEQYF.

The chain uses TRBV12-3 or TRBV12-4 and TRBJ2-1; maybe TRBD2 (8 bases). Trimming took 6 bases from V and 6 from J, leaving 30 bases between them. There are 19 residues in the CDR3. The CDR3 spells CASRPTGLQILAGCNEQFF. In DNA form, the CDR3 reads TGTGCCAGCAGACCGACAGGGCTCCAAATCCTAGCGGGCTGCAATGAGCAGTTCTTC.

The table lists this clonotype with a few counts. A junction boundary mismatches the germline segment, possibly from a read error. The gene calls are TRBV7-7 and TRBJ1-2; perhaps TRBD1 as D (6 bases). Germline V gene lookup returns CDR1 SSHAT and CDR2 FNYEAQ (reference sequence). CDR3 length: 14 residues. CDR3: CASSFTQGMYGYTF. The DNA of the CDR3 is TGTGCTAGCAGCTTTACCCAGGGGATGTATGGCTACACCTTC.

This clonotype was picked up many times. The chain has TRBV11-1 and TRBJ2-3; TRBD1 is a possible D gene (5 bases). This CDR3 is 14 amino acids long. V was shortened by 1 base and J by 3 bases, with 8 bases between the two germline ends. The germline V gene encodes CDR1 SGHAT and CDR2 FQDESV (reference sequence). CDR3 region: CASSLVTATDTQYF. In DNA form, the CDR3 reads TGTGCCAGCAGCTTAGTGACAGCTACAGATACGCAGTATTTT. Looking up the rest from reference TRBV11-1 and TRBJ2-3 gives the full variable domain: EAEVAQSPRYKITEKSQAVAFWCDPISGHATLYWYRQILGQGPELLVQFQDESVVDDSQLPKDRFSAERLKGVDSTLKIQPAELGDSAMYLCASSLVTATDTQYFGPGTRLTVL.

The chain is built from TRBV20-1 and TRBJ2-1; 8 bases are a match to TRBD1. V gave up 1 base and J gave up 10 bases; unmatched junction bases: 6. The CDR3 spans 13 residues. From germline, CDR1 is DFQATT and CDR2 SNEGSKA (reference sequence). The CDR3 loop reads CSARGTGKGEQFF. In nucleotides, the CDR3 is TGCAGTGCTAGAGGGACAGGGAAGGGGGAGCAGTTCTTC.

This clonotype was counted only a few times. The chain is built from TRBV11-2 and TRBJ2-5; D gene unclear. The germline gives CDR1 SGHAT, CDR2 FQNNGV. The CDR3 covers 14 residues. V was shortened by 6 bases and J by 1 base, with 12 bases between the two germline ends. CDR3 nucleotides: TGTGCCAGCAGTTTTAGTACGCGCCAAGAGACCCAGTACTTC. This gives the protein CASSFSTRQETQYF.

In this sample, this clonotype turned up many times. The CDR3 sequence: CSARRDTGGLADTQYF. CDR3 DNA sequence: TGCAGTGCTAGGCGGGACACAGGGGGTTTGGCAGATACGCAGTATTTT. The rearrangement joins TRBV20-1 to TRBJ2-3; the match to TRBD1 covers 8 bases. V shed 3 bases and J 4 bases; nucleotides not matched to a gene: 12. From germline, CDR1 is DFQATT and CDR2 SNEGSKA (reference sequence). This CDR3 has 16 residues.

The chain is built from TRBV30 and TRBJ2-5, with 11 bases aligning to TRBD2. Germline V lookup: CDR1 GTSNPN, CDR2 SVGIG (reference sequence). The length of the CDR3 is 16 residues. V was pared by 4 bases and J by 4 bases, with 11 bases of the junction left unmatched. DNA of the CDR3: TGTGCCTGGACAATCATAGCGGGAGGGCGAGGAGAGACCCAGTACTTC. Translation: CAWTIIAGGRGETQYF.

This chain connects TRBV28 to TRBJ2-1; 7 bases are shared with TRBD2. The CDR3 runs 15 residues. The ends lost 10 bases at V and 5 bases at J; junction bases unmatched: 14. Germline V gives CDR1 MDHEN, CDR2 SYDVKM. The CDR3 DNA is TGTGCCACCATTTTGGGCGGGAGTAAGAACAATGAGCAGTTCTTC. Protein product: CATILGGSKNNEQFF.

This clonotype was picked up many times. This chain connects TRBV20-1 to TRBJ2-5, with TRBD1 as a possible D gene (5 bases). CDR1 and CDR2 from the germline V gene are DFQATT and SNEGSKA (reference sequence). The CDR3 has 14 amino acids. The V and J ends lost 1 base and 5 bases respectively, with 14 bases between them. CDR3 amino acids: CSARAHGAVETQYF. CDR3 nucleotide sequence: TGCAGTGCTAGAGCCCATGGGGCAGTGGAGACCCAGTACTTC.

This clonotype was observed a handful of times. The chain is built from TRBV5-6 and TRBJ2-3; 8 nucleotides match TRBD2. The CDR3 consists of 17 residues. CDR1 and CDR2 (germline): SGHDT, YYEEEE. With 1 base clipped from V and 0 bases from J, the junction kept 7 bases outside the gene matches. This chain's CDR3 is CASSLPGTSRSTDTQYF. The CDR3, as DNA: TGTGCCAGCAGCTTGCCGGGGACTAGTCGGAGCACAGATACGCAGTATTTT.

In this sample, this clonotype turned up many times. The gene calls are TRBV6-5 and TRBJ2-5; D is tentatively TRBD1 or TRBD2 (5 bases each). The CDR3 length is 15 residues. The V end lost 0 bases, the J end lost 5 bases, and 13 bases lay between the germline ends. Germline V gene data show CDR1 as MNHEY and CDR2 as SVGAGI. The DNA for the CDR3 is TGTGCCAGCAGTTACTCTGGGTCGTGGGGGGAGACCCAGTACTTC. Translation: CASSYSGSWGETQYF.

This clonotype was counted a few times. V is TRBV7-8 and J is TRBJ1-2, with 10 bases matching TRBD1. CDR3 length: 19 residues. The trim removed 0 bases at V and 5 bases at J, leaving 15 bases unmatched. Germline CDR1 and CDR2: SGHVS and FQNEAQ. The CDR3 nucleotides read TGTGCCAGCAGCTTAGCGAAACCGGGACAGGGGCGCTATCGGTATGGCTACACCTTC. Amino acid sequence: CASSLAKPGQGRYRYGYTF.

V and J are TRBV9 and TRBJ1-6; perhaps TRBD1 as D (5 bases). Germline V gene data show CDR1 as SGDLS and CDR2 as YYNGEE. The CDR3 loop spans 14 amino acids. The V end was cut by 5 bases, the J end by 8 bases, with 14 bases between. This CDR3 is CASSREVGDSPLHF. The CDR3 region has the DNA TGTGCCAGCAGTAGGGAAGTGGGGGATTCACCCCTCCACTTT.

This clonotype was seen only a few times. J is TRBJ1-3 and V is TRBV7-6; D not certain. The CDR3 has 16 amino acids. CDR1 is SGHVS and CDR2 is FNYEAQ in the germline V gene. The ends were cut back, 2 bases at V and 0 bases at J, with 11 bases in the middle. The CDR3 sequence: CASSLTRPSSGNTIYF. CDR3 nucleotide sequence: TGTGCCAGCAGCTTAACCAGGCCATCCTCTGGAAACACCATATATTTT.

This clonotype has more than one count but fewer than ten. The chain recombines TRBV29-1 with TRBJ1-2; unclear D gene. The CDR3 is 10 residues long. V was trimmed by 7 bases and J by 7 bases, leaving 10 bases between them. CDR1 and CDR2 (germline): SQVTM, ANQGSEA. The CDR3: CSADPIGYTF. The CDR3 DNA is TGCAGCGCAGATCCGATTGGCTACACCTTC.

There are many counts of this clonotype. This chain joins TRBV6-2 or TRBV6-3 and TRBJ1-5; a weak D match, TRBD1 (5 bases). V was shortened by 6 bases and J by 6 bases, with 18 bases between the two germline ends. This CDR3 contains 15 residues. From germline, CDR1 is MNHEY and CDR2 SVGEGT. The CDR3 loop is CASSHPQAGLQPQHF. Written as DNA, the CDR3 is TGTGCCAGCAGCCACCCGCAGGCAGGGCTTCAGCCCCAGCATTTT.

This clonotype was detected once. This clone may be a read error of a much larger clone one base away. V is TRBV6-2 or TRBV6-3 and J is TRBJ1-1; no firm D call. V lost 7 bases, J lost 11 bases, and 14 bases lay in between. This CDR3 comprises 11 residues. The V gene's germline CDR1 is MNHEY and CDR2 SVGEGT. The CDR3 loop reads CASKSRGEAFF. The CDR3 coding sequence is TGTGCCAGCAAATCTCGAGGAGAGGCTTTCTTT.

This clonotype was observed a few times. V gene TRBV5-1 combines with J gene TRBJ2-2; perhaps TRBD1 as D (6 bases). CDR3 length equals 13 residues. Germline V gene data show CDR1 as SGHRS and CDR2 as YFSETQ. The V end was cut by 2 bases, the J end by 7 bases, with 9 bases between. The CDR3 nucleotides read TGCGCCAGCAGCTTAGAGGGGGACGGGGAGCTGTTTTTT. This gives the protein CASSLEGDGELFF.

This clonotype was counted ten times or more. The genes are TRBV7-2 and TRBJ1-6; 7 bases map to TRBD1. J lost 9 bases, V lost 5 bases, and 13 bases had no gene match. This CDR3 is 16 amino acids long. Per germline, CDR1 SGHTA and CDR2 FQGNSA. CDR3 amino acids: CASSPHPPGGSSPLHF. CDR3 coding DNA: TGTGCCAGCAGCCCCCACCCCCCAGGGGGAAGTTCACCCCTCCACTTT. The full variable domain, with the rest looked up from reference TRBV7-2 and TRBJ1-6, is GAGVSQSPSNKVTEKGKDVELRCDPISGHTALYWYRQSLGQGLEFLIYFQGNSAPDKSGLPSDRFSAERTGGSVSTLTIQRTQQEDSAVYLCASSPHPPGGSSPLHFGNGTRLTVT.

This chain connects TRBV12-3 or TRBV12-4 to TRBJ2-2; D is possibly TRBD2 (6 bases). The CDR3 consists of 14 residues. Trimming pared 6 bases from V and 4 bases from J, leaving 12 bases between. CDR3 region: CASSLGAGTGELFF. In DNA form, the CDR3 reads TGTGCCAGCAGCTTGGGAGCGGGCACCGGGGAGCTGTTTTTT.

The chain is built from TRBV27 and TRBJ2-3; 13 nucleotides line up with TRBD2. V gave up 5 bases and J gave up 1 base; unmatched junction bases: 6. The CDR3 is made up of 17 amino acids. Germline V CDR1 and CDR2: MNHEY, SMNVEV (reference sequence). This chain's CDR3 is CASSKPGLAGRTDTQYF. CDR3 sequence (DNA): TGTGCCAGCAGTAAGCCGGGACTAGCGGGACGCACAGATACGCAGTATTTT.

V and J are TRBV7-9 and TRBJ1-5, with 10 nucleotides matching TRBD1. Germline loops: CDR1 SEHNR, CDR2 FQNEAQ (reference sequence). The CDR3 length is 14 residues. V lost 8 bases and J lost 5; bases outside the gene matches: 6. CDR3 region: CASQSDRGHQPQHF. Written as DNA, the CDR3 is TGTGCCAGCCAATCCGACAGGGGGCATCAGCCCCAGCATTTT.

The CDR3 is CASSYSRGTGHTGELFF. CDR3 coding DNA: TGTGCCAGCAGTTACTCGAGGGGGACAGGTCACACCGGGGAGCTGTTTTTT. This chain links TRBV6-5 with TRBJ2-2; 8 bases align to TRBD1. Germline CDR1 and CDR2: MNHEY and SVGAGI. The CDR3 extends over 17 amino acids. The V gene end was trimmed by 0 bases and the J gene end by 3 bases; junction bases not matched to a gene: 6.

The rearrangement uses TRBV19 and TRBJ2-2; perhaps TRBD1 as D (6 bases). Trimming took 7 bases from V and 4 from J, leaving 19 bases between them. Germline-derived CDR1 and CDR2 are LNHDA and SQIVND (reference sequence). This CDR3 comprises 16 residues. In DNA form, the CDR3 reads TGTGCCAGTACAAGTAGTATAAGGGGGATCACCGGGGAGCTGTTTTTT. This encodes CASTSSIRGITGELFF.